Described below is a single TCR beta chain sequence and its context. The antigen is not known. Germline-derived CDR1 and CDR2 are MGHRA and YSYEKL. The CDR3 is 17 amino acids. The junction had 11 bases not matched to a gene; V was cut back by 2 bases and J by 5 bases. The data stem from a study of cytomegalovirus exposure and HLA in healthy donors. Study-wide points: Trimming of TCR beta V- and J-genes showed a link, identified in a later analysis, to a missense DCLRE1C variant. Prediction of most subjects' HLA-A and HLA-B alleles by TCR beta sequences was reportedly accurate.

The PCR used 60 Vbeta and 13 Jbeta primers. This table comes from immunoSEQ multiplex PCR, and its TCRdb copy is limited to in-frame clones, with some not included. This repertoire includes some 110,000 clones. Sample: PBMCs. The sequence was collected from a man aged 18 to 30 in good health and CMV-seronegative. The chain has TRBV4-1 and TRBJ1-4; 7 bases line up with TRBD1. CDR3 loop: CASSQPITGVGNEKLFF. DNA for the CDR3: TGCGCCAGCAGCCAACCGATTACAGGGGTTGGGAATGAAAAACTGTTTTTT.